The next 22 T cell receptor beta chains were all read from a single sample in a study of neurological immune-mediated disorders. From the 5' RACE reads, TCRdb called clonotypes with MiXCR, one entry per CDR3 protein. Among 45,000 to 60,000 distinct CDR3 sequences listed, roughly 12% were seen once. Time point specified: longitudinal time-point 3. The sample consisted of PBMCs. All receptors derive from a male donor with HTLV-1-associated myelopathy (HAM/TSP).

At least ten counts were recorded for this clonotype. J is TRBJ2-5 and V is TRBV15; 9 bases line up with TRBD1. The CDR3 is 15 amino acids. V dropped 5 bases and J dropped 5; count of bases not matched to a gene: 9. CDR1 LNHNV and CDR2 YYDKDF come from the germline V gene (reference sequence). The CDR3 DNA sequence: TGTGCCACCAGCGGACTACAGGGGGCAAGGGAGACCCAGTACTTC. This encodes CATSGLQGARETQYF.

This clonotype was recorded a few times. The V call is TRBV6-1, the J call TRBJ1-2, with a weak D call TRBD1 (6 bases). CDR3 size: 14 residues. The V end lost 7 bases, the J end lost 5 bases, and 17 bases lay between the germline ends. CDR1 and CDR2 from the germline V gene are MNHNS and SASEGT. CDR3 residues: CASIPGTTKYGYTF. The CDR3 nucleotides are TGTGCCAGCATCCCCGGGACAACGAAGTATGGCTACACCTTC.

This clonotype was seen many times. V and J are TRBV28 and TRBJ2-7; perhaps TRBD2 as D (6 bases). V lost 6 bases, J lost 9 bases, and 15 bases lay in between. The germline V gene has CDR1 MDHEN and CDR2 SYDVKM. The CDR3 is made up of 12 amino acids. CDR3 in DNA: TGTGCCAGCAGCCTCCGGGGGTTAGGGCAGTACTTC. It codes for CASSLRGLGQYF.

This clonotype was seen ten or more times. The chain employs TRBV12-3 or TRBV12-4 and TRBJ2-3, with a tentative D call TRBD1 (5 bases). The CDR3 runs 14 residues. V lost 6 bases and J lost 0, with 10 bases in between. The CDR3 region is CASRSAGSTDTQYF. CDR3 sequence (DNA): TGTGCCAGCAGGTCCGCAGGGAGCACAGATACGCAGTATTTT.

This clonotype showed up just a few times. The V call is TRBV5-1, the J call TRBJ2-2; D might be TRBD1 (5 bases). Germline loops: CDR1 SGHRS, CDR2 YFSETQ. The V gene lost 0 bases and the J gene lost 7 bases, with 13 bases spanning the gap. This CDR3 region has 15 residues. CDR3 sequence reads: CASSLVATVGGELFF. CDR3 sequence (DNA): TGCGCCAGCAGCTTGGTCGCGACAGTTGGCGGGGAGCTGTTTTTT.

The V and J genes are TRBV2 and TRBJ1-1, with D possibly TRBD1 on 6 matching bases. This CDR3 spans 14 amino acids. The V gene's germline CDR1 is SNHLY and CDR2 FYNNEI. V shed 6 bases and J shed 6 bases, with 17 bases lying between them. For the CDR3, the DNA is TGTGCCAGCAGGAAGACAGGTACGGCCTCTGAAGCTTTCTTT. The encoded protein is CASRKTGTASEAFF.

The chain couples TRBV5-1 to TRBJ2-5; TRBD1 might be the D (6 bases). With 5 bases removed from V and 5 bases from J, the gap between germline ends came to 19 bases. The CDR3 has 15 residues. Germline V gene lookup returns CDR1 SGHRS and CDR2 YFSETQ. The CDR3 DNA is TGCGCCAGCAGGACCGAAGACAGGAGTAGGGAGACCCAGTACTTC. Translated: CASRTEDRSRETQYF.

This clonotype was seen many times. J is TRBJ2-2 and V is TRBV7-6; unclear D gene. CDR3 length: 13 residues. V dropped 1 base and J dropped 6 bases, with 6 bases sitting between them. CDR1 and CDR2 (germline): SGHVS, FNYEAQ. The CDR3 nucleotides read TGTGCCAGCAGCTTAGACATGGCCGGGGAGCTGTTTTTT. Translating it yields CASSLDMAGELFF.

This clonotype was counted at least ten times. The gene calls are TRBV9 and TRBJ2-3, with 12 bases matching TRBD1. The V gene's germline CDR1 is SGDLS and CDR2 YYNGEE. This CDR3 spans 16 amino acids. Unmatched junction bases numbered 1, after V lost 0 bases and J lost 2 bases. The CDR3 DNA follows: TGTGCCAGCAGCGTAGTGGGACAGGGGGCCACAGATACGCAGTATTTT. Translating gives CASSVVGQGATDTQYF. The full variable domain, completed using reference TRBV9 and TRBJ2-3, is DSGVTQTPKHLITATGQRVTLRCSPRSGDLSVYWYQQSLDQGLQFLIQYYNGEERAKGNILERFSAQQFPDLHSELNLSSLELGDSALYFCASSVVGQGATDTQYFGPGTRLTVL.

This clonotype appeared many times. The chain has TRBV12-3 or TRBV12-4 and TRBJ2-2; a weak D match, TRBD2 (6 bases). CDR3 size: 15 residues. V was pared by 3 bases and J by 1 base, with 9 bases between. The CDR3 sequence: CASSFHGGNTGELFF. The CDR3 DNA follows: TGTGCCAGCAGTTTTCACGGGGGGAACACCGGGGAGCTGTTTTTT.

This clonotype was observed at least ten times. This chain joins TRBV25-1 and TRBJ1-5, with TRBD1 matching over 7 bases. Germline CDR1 MGHDK, CDR2 SYGVNS. This CDR3 is built from 16 residues. Trimming cost V 3 bases and J 3 bases; bases outside gene matches: 8. CDR3 sequence reads: CASSDDRDADNQPQHF. CDR3 in DNA: TGTGCCAGCAGTGACGACAGGGACGCGGACAATCAGCCCCAGCATTTT.

This clonotype was picked up a small number of times. This chain joins TRBV27 and TRBJ2-7; 9 bases align to TRBD1. CDR1 and CDR2 (germline): MNHEY, SMNVEV (reference sequence). With 6 bases clipped from V and 4 bases from J, the junction kept 13 bases outside the gene matches. The CDR3 covers 16 residues. This chain's CDR3 is CASSREVQGARYEQYF. The DNA for the CDR3 is TGTGCCAGCAGCAGAGAGGTACAGGGGGCGCGGTACGAGCAGTACTTC.

This clonotype was seen ten or more times. This rearrangement joins TRBV7-6 to TRBJ2-2, with D perhaps assigned TRBD1 or TRBD2 (5 bases each). The CDR3 has 13 residues. CDR1 SGHVS and CDR2 FNYEAQ come from the germline V gene. Trimming stripped 6 bases from V and 6 bases from J, with 11 bases between. The CDR3 reads CASSRMGAGELFF. The CDR3 bases are TGTGCCAGCAGTCGCATGGGGGCCGGGGAGCTGTTTTTT.

This clonotype was counted at least ten times. J is TRBJ2-1 and V is TRBV5-1; 12 bases agree with TRBD2. Germline V gives CDR1 SGHRS, CDR2 YFSETQ. This CDR3 region has 16 residues. The ends lost 4 bases at V and 8 bases at J; junction bases unmatched: 10. CDR3 amino acids: CASSLPSGGAGDEQFF. The DNA for the CDR3 is TGCGCCAGCAGCCTTCCTAGCGGGGGGGCGGGGGATGAGCAGTTCTTC.

This clonotype has ten or more counts. This rearrangement joins TRBV11-2 to TRBJ2-1; 10 nucleotides match TRBD2. The CDR3 length is 18 residues. In germline, CDR1 is SGHAT, CDR2 FQNNGV. J gave up 1 base and V 1 base, and 7 bases lay outside the gene matches. CDR3 sequence (DNA): TGTGCCAGCAGCTTAGTCGGCAGCGGGGGGGGATCCTACAATGAGCAGTTCTTC. Translated: CASSLVGSGGGSYNEQFF.

The chain has TRBV3-1 and TRBJ1-6; 11 nucleotides match TRBD1. Looked up from germline, CDR1 is LGHDT and CDR2 is YNNKEL (reference sequence). The CDR3 consists of 13 residues. Trimming cost V 5 bases and J 13 bases; bases outside gene matches: 4. CDR3 sequence: CASSRDRGTPLHF. The CDR3 region has the DNA TGTGCCAGCAGCAGGGACAGGGGGACCCCCCTCCACTTT.

This clonotype occurred a few times. The chain is built from TRBV7-9 and TRBJ1-1; 7 positions agree with TRBD1. Trimming took 6 bases from V and 9 from J; bases not matched to a gene: 7. The CDR3 contains 12 residues. Germline V gene lookup returns CDR1 SEHNR and CDR2 FQNEAQ (reference sequence). CDR3 region: CASRLMDRKAFF. The CDR3, as DNA: TGTGCCAGCAGGTTGATGGACAGGAAAGCTTTCTTT.

This clonotype was counted at least ten times. V and J are TRBV6-5 and TRBJ2-5; maybe TRBD1 (6 bases). In germline, CDR1 is MNHEY, CDR2 SVGAGI. The V end was cut by 1 base, the J end by 2 bases, with 8 bases between. This CDR3 contains 14 residues. The CDR3 loop is CASSYFDRQETQYF. CDR3 in DNA: TGTGCCAGCAGTTACTTCGACAGGCAAGAGACCCAGTACTTC.

This clonotype has a count of ten or more. CDR3 bases: TGTGCCAGCAGTCCAGCAGGGGGCCCCCAAGAGACCCAGTACTTC. Residues: CASSPAGGPQETQYF. The V and J genes are TRBV7-2 and TRBJ2-5; TRBD1 agrees at 8 bases. This CDR3 region has 15 residues. The germline gives CDR1 SGHTA, CDR2 FQGNSA. V trimming: 6 bases; J trimming: 1 base; junction bases outside the gene matches: 7.

Many counts were recorded for this clonotype. The chain has TRBV20-1 and TRBJ1-2; tentatively, D is TRBD1 (5 bases). CDR3 length: 13 amino acids. Germline lookup yields CDR1 DFQATT and CDR2 SNEGSKA (reference sequence). V lost 0 bases and J 6 bases, leaving 11 bases between the germline ends. DNA of the CDR3: TGCAGTGCTAGAGATCGGGGGGTAGATGGCTACACCTTC. It encodes CSARDRGVDGYTF.

This clonotype was seen ten or more times. This sequence joins TRBV12-3 or TRBV12-4 and TRBJ1-1, with D possibly being TRBD1 (5 bases). The CDR3 length is 14 residues. Deletions cut 2 bases from V and 4 bases from J, with 11 bases between. CDR3 region: CASSLQDITTEAFF. DNA for the CDR3: TGTGCCAGCAGTTTACAGGACATTACCACTGAAGCTTTCTTT.

This clonotype was counted at least ten times. CDR3 sequence reads: CSAWTNILHQPQHF. The CDR3 bases are TGCAGTGCGTGGACCAACATTCTTCATCAGCCCCAGCATTTT. The chain carries TRBV20-1 and TRBJ1-5; D remains ambiguous. Germline lookup yields CDR1 DFQATT and CDR2 SNEGSKA (reference sequence). The CDR3 loop spans 14 amino acids. The V end lost 6 bases, the J end lost 5 bases, and 17 bases lay between the germline ends.